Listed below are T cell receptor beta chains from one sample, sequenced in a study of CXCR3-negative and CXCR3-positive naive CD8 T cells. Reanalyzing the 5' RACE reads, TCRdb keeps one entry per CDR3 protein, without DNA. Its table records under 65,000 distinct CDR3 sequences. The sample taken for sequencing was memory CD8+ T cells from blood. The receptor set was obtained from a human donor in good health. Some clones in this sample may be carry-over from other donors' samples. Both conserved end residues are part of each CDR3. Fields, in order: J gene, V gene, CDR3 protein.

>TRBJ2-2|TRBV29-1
CSVERHNTGELFF
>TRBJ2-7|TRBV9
CASSPEGGSFYEQYF
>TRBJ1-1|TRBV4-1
CASSDRDRGRTEAFF
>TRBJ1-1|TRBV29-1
CSVDPRGVWTEAFF
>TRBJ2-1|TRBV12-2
CASRLACGRIDNEQFF
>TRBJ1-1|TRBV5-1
CASSLAIGGDTEAFF
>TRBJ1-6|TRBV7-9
CASSLAPGGEHNSPLHF
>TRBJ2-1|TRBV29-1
CSVVPLREGLRNEQFF
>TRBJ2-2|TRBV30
CAWSVLYPGGELFF
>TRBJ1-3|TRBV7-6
CASSLAQREENTIYF
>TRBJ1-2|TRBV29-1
CSVEDSGTTSNYGYTF
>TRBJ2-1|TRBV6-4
CASSDSGTYNEQFF
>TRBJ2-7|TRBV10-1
CASRAQRGTSYEQYF
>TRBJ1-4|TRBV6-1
CAGQTGPNEKLFF
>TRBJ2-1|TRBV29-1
CSVLLGLAGTNSYNEQFF